These 7 T cell receptor beta chains were all obtained from the same sample, sequenced in a study of Ad26.COV2.S vaccination and SARS-CoV-2 variants. TCRdb's table, derived via immunoSEQ multiplex PCR, lists solely in-frame clones and lacks some. The sample carries 300,000 to 350,000 clones, around 90% recorded once. Noted treatment: around 19 received Ad26.COV2.S at low or high dose, single or two shots; a few received placebo; per-sample allocation not given. Sampling took place 63 days after the first vaccine or placebo injection. This material consisted of peripheral blood, taken in a trial of Ad26.COV2.S vaccine versus placebo. The receptors come from a person between 18 and 65 years old who received the Ad26.COV2.S COVID-19 vaccine or a placebo.

The gene calls are TRBV10-3 and TRBJ1-1, with D unresolved. V was pared by 4 bases and J by 0 bases, with 15 bases between. Germline V gene lookup returns CDR1 ENHRY and CDR2 SYGVKD. The CDR3 contains 16 residues. The CDR3 here is CAISVFPNSLNTEAFF. The CDR3 region has the DNA TGTGCCATCAGTGTATTCCCGAACAGCCTGAACACTGAAGCTTTCTTT.

The chain employs TRBV27 and TRBJ2-7; 7 positions agree with TRBD1. CDR1 is MNHEY and CDR2 is SMNVEV in the germline V gene (reference sequence). The CDR3 contains 13 residues. Losses at the gene ends were 9 bases for V and 0 bases for J; bases not matched to a gene: 5. CDR3 loop: CASGTGASYEQYF. CDR3 in DNA: TGTGCCAGTGGCACAGGGGCCTCCTACGAGCAGTACTTC.

The chain recombines TRBV4-1 with TRBJ1-1, with 7 bases lining up with TRBD1. The CDR3 contains 16 residues. With 2 bases clipped from V and 2 bases from J, the junction kept 8 bases outside the gene matches. CDR1 is MGHRA, CDR2 YSYEKL, per germline. The CDR3 reads CASSQQKDRINTEAFF. The CDR3 region has the DNA TGCGCCAGCAGCCAACAAAAGGACAGGATTAACACTGAAGCTTTCTTT.

A remark on this clone: This sample also contains other DNA sequences that code for the same CDR3. CDR3 DNA sequence: TGTGCCAGCAGTTACTCCAGAGGGGAAGCTTTCTTT. Protein sequence: CASSYSRGEAFF. The chain links TRBV6-2 or TRBV6-3 to TRBJ1-1; D ambiguous. Deletions cut 0 bases from V and 8 bases from J, with 7 bases between. The CDR3 spans 12 residues. The germline CDR1 and CDR2 sequences are MNHEY and SVGEGT.

The V gene is TRBV7-2, the J gene TRBJ2-3; 10 nucleotides agree with TRBD2. V shed 4 bases, J shed 0 bases, and the junction held 13 bases outside the gene matches. CDR1 is SGHTA and CDR2 is FQGNSA in the germline V gene. This CDR3 is built from 19 residues. The CDR3 loop is CASSSTTSGIKPSTDTQYF. The DNA for the CDR3 is TGTGCCAGCAGCTCAACAACTAGCGGGATTAAACCTAGCACAGATACGCAGTATTTT.

The rearrangement joins TRBV7-3 to TRBJ2-1; TRBD1 matches 7 bases. The ends lost 4 bases at V and 7 bases at J; junction bases unmatched: 4. The CDR3 runs 13 residues. Looked up from germline, CDR1 is SGHTA and CDR2 is FQGTGA. CDR3 protein: CASSSTGTNEQFF. Written as DNA, the CDR3 is TGTGCCAGCAGCTCGACAGGGACGAATGAGCAGTTCTTC.

V usage is TRBV5-1 and J usage is TRBJ1-2; TRBD1 agrees at 10 bases. The CDR3 loop spans 15 amino acids. Trimming at V came to 4 bases and at J to 8 bases, leaving 11 bases not matched to a gene. Germline V gene lookup returns CDR1 SGHRS and CDR2 YFSETQ. DNA for the CDR3: TGCGCCAGCAGCATCTACCGGGACAGGGGATCCGGCTACACCTTC. Amino acid sequence: CASSIYRDRGSGYTF.